This is a list of T cell receptor beta chains from one sample in a study of T cell responses to AZD1222 COVID-19 vaccine. Clones were sequenced by immunoSEQ multiplex PCR, and TCRdb holds only the in-frame ones, with some missing. The table lists 40,000 to 60,000 clones, under 85% of them singletons. The material was peripheral blood, obtained on day 0 of MenACWY control vaccination. All receptors come from an adult in good health. Each CDR3 is given with its conserved first and last residue. A D gene is named only where the DNA matches it firmly. Clone size is given for some rows only: seen once, a few or many times, or a class if the clone is expanded.

j_call | v_call | clone_size | d_call | cdr3_aa | cdr3_nt
TRBJ1-4 | TRBV7-2 | few | TRBD1 | CASSPDRDLEKLFF | TGTGCCAGCAGCCCCGACAGGGACCTTGAAAAACTGTTTTTT
TRBJ2-2 | TRBV4-1 | . | TRBD1 | CASSQDRQGAQTGELFF | TGCGCCAGCAGCCAAGATAGGCAGGGGGCGCAAACCGGGGAGCTGTTTTTT
TRBJ2-3 | TRBV3-1/TRBV3-2 | . | TRBD2 | CASSQHQRSGGDTDTQYF | TGTGCCAGCAGCCAGCACCAACGTAGCGGGGGAGACACAGATACGCAGTATTTT
TRBJ1-2 | TRBV30 | . | . | CAWSMGMNGYTF | TGTGCCTGGAGTATGGGTATGAATGGCTACACCTTC
TRBJ2-5 | TRBV11-1 | . | . | CASSLETGTQETQYF | TGTGCCAGCAGCTTAGAGACTGGCACCCAAGAGACCCAGTACTTC
TRBJ2-3 | TRBV28 | once | . | CASSFGGSTDTQYF | TGTGCCAGCAGTTTCGGGGGAAGCACAGATACGCAGTATTTT
TRBJ2-2 | TRBV2 | . | TRBD1 | CASSGQGKTAGELFF | TGTGCCAGCAGCGGACAGGGGAAAACCGCCGGGGAGCTGTTTTTT
TRBJ1-3 | TRBV28 | . | . | CASSRLGQSSGNTIYF | TGTGCCAGCAGCCGTCTAGGACAGTCCTCTGGAAACACCATATATTTT
TRBJ2-7 | TRBV6-5 | . | TRBD1 | CASSYSGQGKTYEQYF | TGTGCCAGCAGTTACTCGGGACAGGGAAAAACCTACGAGCAGTACTTC
TRBJ2-6 | TRBV18 | few | TRBD1 | CASSPRTGALTGANVLTF | TGTGCCAGCTCACCAAGAACAGGGGCCCTAACTGGGGCCAACGTCCTGACTTTC
TRBJ2-1 | TRBV19 | . | . | CASSIIPPGQNEQFF | TGTGCCAGTAGTATAATCCCTCCGGGACAAAATGAGCAGTTCTTC
TRBJ2-3 | TRBV11-3 | . | . | CASSSNGKLQYF | TGTGCCAGCAGCTCTAACGGAAAGTTGCAGTATTTT
TRBJ1-2 | TRBV7-9 | . | TRBD1 | CASSLFGQGNGYTF | TGTGCCAGCAGCTTGTTTGGACAGGGCAATGGCTACACCTTC
TRBJ2-7 | TRBV5-4 | . | . | CASSLWGSGPYEQYF | TGTGCCAGCAGCTTATGGGGATCCGGGCCCTACGAGCAGTACTTC
TRBJ2-2 | TRBV27 | few | . | CASSYSGNTGELFF | TGTGCCAGCAGTTATAGCGGGAACACCGGGGAGCTGTTTTTT
TRBJ2-7 | TRBV12-5 | . | . | CASGLVQVVSYEQYF | TGTGCTAGTGGTTTGGTACAGGTAGTTTCCTACGAGCAGTACTTC
TRBJ2-1 | TRBV6-4 | few | . | CASSEDSYNEQFF | TGTGCCAGCAGTGAGGACTCCTACAATGAGCAGTTCTTC
TRBJ1-1 | TRBV4-1 | few | . | CASSQDRQAFF | TGCGCCAGCAGCCAAGATCGACAAGCTTTCTTT
TRBJ1-1 | TRBV3-1/TRBV3-2 | . | . | CASSQKRGNTEAFF | TGTGCCAGCAGCCAGAAAAGGGGAAACACTGAAGCTTTCTTT
TRBJ2-5 | TRBV5-6 | . | TRBD1 | CASSLTPGQGKETQYF | TGTGCCAGCAGCTTAACACCGGGACAGGGGAAGGAGACCCAGTACTTC
TRBJ1-5 | TRBV6-6 | . | . | CASSYGRDSYF | TGTGCCAGCAGTTACGGGCGCGATTCGTATTTT
TRBJ1-2 | TRBV7-2 | once | . | CASSLAQYYGYTF | TGTGCCAGCAGCTTAGCACAGTACTATGGCTACACCTTC
TRBJ1-1 | TRBV5-1 | . | . | CASSSGAPGTEAFF | TGCGCCAGCAGCTCTGGGGCCCCGGGAACTGAAGCTTTCTTT
TRBJ2-7 | TRBV5-5 | once | TRBD1 | CASIKGAYEQYF | TGTGCCAGCATTAAGGGGGCTTACGAGCAGTACTTC
TRBJ1-2 | TRBV5-5 | . | . | CASSLDAGSYSGYTF | TGTGCCAGCAGCTTGGATGCGGGGAGCTACTCTGGCTACACCTTC
TRBJ2-7 | TRBV6-5 | . | . | CASSAAGRLSYEQYF | TGTGCCAGCAGCGCCGCCGGGAGACTCTCCTACGAGCAGTACTTC
TRBJ1-1 | TRBV11-1 | . | . | CASSAWDRTEAFF | TGTGCCAGCAGCGCCTGGGACCGCACTGAAGCTTTCTTT